This TCR beta chain was sequenced in a study of tumor-infiltrating lymphocytes in primary liver carcinoma. About the study: With diameters of about 4.2 to 10 cm, tumors were stage T1-T3 N0M0.

Study-wide points: Unsorted bulk samples meant CD4+ and CD8+ repertoires went uncompared. Between tumor regions, pairs overlapped more than tumor-adjacent and tumor-blood pairs did.

The CDR3 extends over 14 amino acids. The V and J ends lost 1 base and 7 bases respectively, with 10 bases between them. Germline V gene data show CDR1 as MDHEN and CDR2 as SYDVKM. With a constant-region primer, TCR beta cDNA was made from 450 to 500 ng of total RNA. Investigators got TCR beta libraries out of three nested multiplex PCR rounds, done with slightly modified ARM-PCR. With TRBV1-TRBV30 forward primers and a C-beta reverse primer, the first two PCR rounds were run for approximately 9 cycles each. From the multiplex PCR reads, TCRdb called clonotypes with MiXCR, one entry per CDR3 protein. The sample includes about 210,000 distinct CDR3 sequences, around three fifths of them seen just once. Germline DNA was also extracted, and blood RNA derived from unsorted whole blood. This clonotype was counted only a few times. What it recognizes is unknown.

This sequence was found in an older woman with primary liver carcinoma and hepatitis B virus infection. The sample was peripheral blood. The V call is TRBV28, the J call TRBJ1-4; D may be TRBD1 (5 bases). The CDR3 sequence: CASSLSGRVEKLFF. The DNA of the CDR3 is TGTGCCAGCAGTTTATCTGGCAGGGTTGAAAAACTGTTTTTT.